Sequencing of this T cell receptor (beta chain) was carried out in a study of blood T cell repertoires in COVID-19 (dated by TCRdb to the early 2020s). Notes on the research overall: Collaborator samples came from the United States, Italy and Spain and covered acute and convalescent phases of COVID-19. The material from the prospective study consisted of cDNA or gDNA derived from T cells, B-cell-depleted T cells, or PBMCs. Subjects who had been exposed to COVID-19, were actively infected with it, or had recovered from it provided the deeply sampled blood TCRbeta repertoires that made up the dataset. The repertoires were made available in a free public database intended to serve as a resource for research on the immune response to SARS-CoV-2. The samples were drawn from the first 160 participants of the ongoing ImmuneRACE study and from over 950 subjects provided by 6 global collaborators. Nearly every sample came with metadata listing a de-identified subject ID, COVID-19 status, age in years and sex. HLA class I and class II types, where available, came from metadata supplied by the sample provider rather than from assay-based typing.

V lost 1 base and J lost 3 bases, and the count of bases not matched to a germline gene is 4. Inclusive of the bounding cysteine and phenylalanine, the CDR3 is 15 residues long. Left in the record is the CDR3 DNA by itself, 45 bases read in frame from the first base. The germline V gene specifies KGHSY as CDR1 and FQNENV as CDR2. The immunoSEQ Assay, a bias-controlled multiplex PCR, was used to amplify TCRbeta CDR3 regions from genomic DNA. The original pipeline was this. The number of nucleated cells in each sample was estimated from the amplification of reference gene primers within the assay. To quantify the absolute abundance of each unique TCRbeta CDR3 rearrangement, sequence reads were collapsed and filtered. For each sample, productive Simpson clonality was calculated as the square root of Simpson's diversity index across productive rearrangements. TCRdb provides this immuneACCESS table in a form limited to in-frame rearrangements. Some clones are lacking; in checked studies, under half of them reflect an unresolved V gene, and why the rest are absent is not known. V and J calls and clone size are as listed in that table; D and trimming were resolved from the DNA. The sample table lists approximately 210,000 clones, approximately 82% of them with a count of one. About 15% of the sample rests with the top ten.

Results the study describes overall, beyond this receptor: The amount of clinical and demographic metadata varied by source and participant and was provided uncurated.

Comment on this clone: This receptor's antigen is unknown. No base quality values were provided; no much bigger clone lies one nucleotide off.

Enrolling through a virtual design, the prospective study's participants ranged in age from roughly 18 to 89 years and lived across about two dozen United States geographic areas. In the prospective study, participants were assigned to cohorts based on the clinical history participants reported in a screening survey and a study questionnaire. ImmuneRACE Cohort 3 recovered participants were defined by two consecutive negative NP/OP PCR tests, healthcare professional clearance, or symptom resolution. In the prospective study, whole blood, serum and a nasopharyngeal or oropharyngeal swab were collected from each participant by mobile phlebotomists. Participants in the prospective study had the option to provide additional blood draws and questionnaires over an approximately two-month period. Prospective study blood samples were shipped either frozen or at room temperature before DNA extraction.

Sequencing was done on a sample of PBMCs or T cells enriched from blood (not recorded which). This receptor was taken from a man aged 35 to 55 who had recovered from COVID-19. The V gene is TRBV16 and the J gene is TRBJ2-7; 9 nucleotides in the junction match TRBD2. The DNA reads as follows: TGTGCCAGCAGCCAATACAGCGGGAGGCTCTACGAGCAGTACTTC. It translates as CASSQYSGRLYEQYF.